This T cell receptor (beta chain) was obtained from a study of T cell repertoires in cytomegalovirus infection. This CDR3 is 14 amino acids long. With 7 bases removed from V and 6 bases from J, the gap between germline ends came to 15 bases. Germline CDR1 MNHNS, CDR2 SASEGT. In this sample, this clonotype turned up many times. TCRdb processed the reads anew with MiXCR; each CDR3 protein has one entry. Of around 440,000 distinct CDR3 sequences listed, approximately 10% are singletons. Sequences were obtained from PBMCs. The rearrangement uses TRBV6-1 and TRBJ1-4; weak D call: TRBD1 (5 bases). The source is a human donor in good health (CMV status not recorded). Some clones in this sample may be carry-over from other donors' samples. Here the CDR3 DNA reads TGTGCCAGCACCGACGGGGGTCTCGATGAAAAACTGTTTTTT. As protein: CASTDGGLDEKLFF.